Shown below are 27 T cell receptor beta chains from a single sample sequenced in a study of T cell changes during pregnancy in multiple sclerosis. TCRdb's table, derived via immunoSEQ multiplex PCR, lists solely in-frame clones and lacks some. The sample shows about 40,000 clones, more than 90% of them seen only once. Material: CD8+ T cells from peripheral blood mononuclear cells, obtained in the first trimester of pregnancy. Receptor source: a female donor with multiple sclerosis, enrolled in a pregnancy study.

The rearrangement links TRBV27 to TRBJ2-7; the match to TRBD1 covers 7 bases. V dropped 1 base and J dropped 2; count of bases not matched to a gene: 5. The CDR3 length is 15 residues. From germline, CDR1 is MNHEY and CDR2 SMNVEV (reference sequence). The CDR3 spells CASSLFGDSTYEQYF. DNA of the CDR3: TGTGCCAGCAGTTTATTCGGGGACAGCACCTACGAGCAGTACTTC.

The chain is built from TRBV5-1 and TRBJ2-3; 7 bases agree with TRBD1. Losses at the gene ends were 4 bases for V and 2 bases for J; bases not matched to a gene: 7. The CDR3 has 15 residues. The germline V gene has CDR1 SGHRS and CDR2 YFSETQ. DNA of the CDR3: TGCGCCAGCAGCCAGGGGGACGGGGTCACAGATACGCAGTATTTT. Protein sequence: CASSQGDGVTDTQYF.

The rearrangement uses TRBV7-8 and TRBJ2-3; possibly TRBD1 for D (6 bases). Germline values: CDR1 SGHVS, CDR2 FQNEAQ. V gave up 4 bases and J gave up 0 bases, with 8 bases separating them. The CDR3 is 14 amino acids. The CDR3 sequence: CASSWTESTDTQYF. The CDR3 DNA reads as TGTGCCAGCAGCTGGACAGAAAGCACAGATACGCAGTATTTT.

This chain links TRBV29-1 with TRBJ2-5, with TRBD2 as a possible D gene (6 bases). This CDR3 spans 14 amino acids. Deletions cut 7 bases from V and 1 base from J, with 16 bases between. The V gene's germline CDR1 is SQVTM and CDR2 ANQGSEA. This chain's CDR3 is CSASMGGAQETQYF. The CDR3, as DNA: TGCAGCGCCTCAATGGGGGGAGCCCAAGAGACCCAGTACTTC. The full variable domain, completed using reference TRBV29-1 and TRBJ2-5, is SAVISQKPSRDICQRGTSLTIQCQVDSQVTMMFWYRQQPGQSLTLIATANQGSEATYESGFVIDKFPISRPNLTFSTLTVSNMSPEDSSIYLCSASMGGAQETQYFGPGTRLLVL.

The rearrangement uses TRBV28 and TRBJ1-5; D unclear. The CDR3 totals 14 residues. Trimming took off 6 bases at V and 6 bases at J, with 15 bases between the two ends. Germline V CDR1 and CDR2: MDHEN, SYDVKM. DNA of the CDR3: TGTGCCAGCAGCTCTCGGGGTGGTGTTCAGCCCCAGCATTTT. Its translation: CASSSRGGVQPQHF. The full variable domain, with the rest looked up from reference TRBV28 and TRBJ1-5, is DVKVTQSSRYLVKRTGEKVFLECVQDMDHENMFWYRQDPGLGLRLIYFSYDVKMKEKGDIPEGYSVSREKKERFSLILESASTNQTSMYLCASSSRGGVQPQHFGDGTRLSIL.

The chain has TRBV10-3 and TRBJ2-1; TRBD1 is a possible D gene (6 bases). The CDR3 loop spans 14 amino acids. CDR1 is ENHRY, CDR2 SYGVKD, per germline. Trimming stripped 8 bases from V and 7 bases from J, with 18 bases between. The CDR3 here is CAILDSPRGNEQFF. The DNA for the CDR3 is TGTGCCATCCTCGACAGCCCGAGGGGGAATGAGCAGTTCTTC.

This rearrangement joins TRBV6-1 to TRBJ1-5, with D possibly being TRBD1 (5 bases). Germline V gene data show CDR1 as MNHNS and CDR2 as SASEGT. The V and J ends lost 7 bases and 3 bases respectively, with 13 bases between them. The CDR3 sequence is 14 residues long. This chain's CDR3 is CASMEDSYNQPQHF. As DNA, the CDR3 is TGTGCCAGCATGGAAGACAGTTACAATCAGCCCCAGCATTTT.

Only a few counts were recorded for this clone. The V and J genes are TRBV2 and TRBJ1-2, with 7 bases aligning to TRBD1. The CDR3 consists of 12 residues. Germline V gives CDR1 SNHLY, CDR2 FYNNEI. J lost 6 bases, V lost 3 bases, and 1 base had no gene match. CDR3 sequence (DNA): TGTGCCAGCAGTGATGGGACAGATGGCTACACCTTC. It translates to CASSDGTDGYTF.

The CDR3 loop reads CASSYQRGAYNEQFF. CDR3 DNA: TGTGCCAGCAGTTACCAGCGGGGGGCTTACAATGAGCAGTTCTTC. The chain uses TRBV6-5 and TRBJ2-1; 9 nucleotides match TRBD2. V lost 2 bases and J lost 4; bases outside the gene matches: 3. The CDR3 sequence is 15 residues long. Germline-derived CDR1 and CDR2 are MNHEY and SVGAGI.

The chain combines TRBV5-6 with TRBJ1-5; D unresolved. V was clipped by 2 bases and J by 7 bases, with 13 bases between them. Germline V CDR1 and CDR2: SGHDT, YYEEEE. CDR3 length equals 14 residues. CDR3 in amino acids: CASSFERVTQPQHF. The CDR3 region has the DNA TGTGCCAGCAGCTTCGAGCGAGTCACCCAGCCCCAGCATTTT.

This chain connects TRBV7-6 to TRBJ1-2; weak D call: TRBD1 (6 bases). The germline V gene has CDR1 SGHVS and CDR2 FNYEAQ. The CDR3 is 15 residues long. V was pared by 0 bases and J by 5 bases, with 13 bases between. The CDR3 sequence is CASSLAETGVYGYTF. In DNA, the CDR3 is TGTGCCAGCAGCTTAGCGGAGACAGGCGTATATGGCTACACCTTC. Full variable domain (missing parts from reference TRBV7-6 and TRBJ1-2): GAGVSQSPRYKVTKRGQDVALRCDPISGHVSLYWYRQALGQGPEFLTYFNYEAQQDKSGLPNDRFSAERPEGSISTLTIQRTEQRDSAMYRCASSLAETGVYGYTFGSGTRLTVV.

The rearrangement uses TRBV10-3 and TRBJ2-1; 10 positions match TRBD1. V shed 5 bases and J 1 base; nucleotides not matched to a gene: 2. The CDR3 extends over 15 amino acids. Germline assignment: CDR1 ENHRY and CDR2 SYGVKD. CDR3 amino acids: CAISPGQGSYNEQFF. The CDR3 nucleotides are TGTGCCATCAGTCCGGGACAGGGGTCCTACAATGAGCAGTTCTTC.

V is TRBV27 and J is TRBJ2-7; 12 bases align to TRBD2. The trim removed 3 bases at V and 5 bases at J, leaving 2 bases unmatched. The CDR3 extends over 14 amino acids. Germline V gene data show CDR1 as MNHEY and CDR2 as SMNVEV (reference sequence). CDR3 loop: CASSLRTSGNEQYF. The DNA of the CDR3 is TGTGCCAGCAGTTTGCGGACTAGCGGGAACGAGCAGTACTTC.

CDR3 amino acids: CASSVASGPEQGSYEQYF. CDR3 coding DNA: TGTGCCAGCAGCGTAGCTTCCGGCCCCGAGCAGGGCTCCTACGAGCAGTACTTC. This chain connects TRBV9 to TRBJ2-7; a possible D gene is TRBD1 (5 bases). The CDR3 is 18 residues long. V was trimmed by 0 bases and J by 0 bases, leaving 19 bases between them. In germline, CDR1 is SGDLS, CDR2 YYNGEE.

The chain is built from TRBV6-5 and TRBJ2-2; 7 nucleotides align to TRBD2. CDR1 and CDR2 (germline): MNHEY, SVGAGI. The CDR3 runs 16 residues. V lost 0 bases to trimming and J lost 6 bases; unmatched junction nucleotides: 7. CDR3 residues: CASSYSTSSGAGELFF. CDR3 coding DNA: TGTGCCAGCAGTTACTCAACTTCTAGCGGCGCCGGGGAGCTGTTTTTT.

The J gene is TRBJ1-1, the V gene TRBV13; 9 nucleotides match TRBD1. This CDR3 contains 15 residues. With 6 bases clipped from V and 5 bases from J, the junction kept 10 bases outside the gene matches. CDR1 is PRHDT, CDR2 FYEKMQ, per germline (reference sequence). This chain's CDR3 is CASSSRDRAWTEAFF. The DNA for the CDR3 is TGTGCCAGCAGTTCCCGGGACAGGGCGTGGACTGAAGCTTTCTTT.

The chain's CDR3 is CASRPGTSPRETQYF. CDR3 nucleotide sequence: TGTGCCAGCAGACCCGGGACTTCCCCGAGGGAGACCCAGTACTTC. V usage is TRBV13 and J usage is TRBJ2-5; D is possibly TRBD2 (6 bases). This CDR3 region has 15 residues. In germline, CDR1 is PRHDT, CDR2 FYEKMQ (reference sequence). Trimming shortened V by 6 bases and J by 5 bases, and 19 bases separated the two germline ends.

In this sample, this clone turned up once. The chain carries TRBV6-1 and TRBJ2-3; 12 nucleotides match TRBD2. V gave up 5 bases and J gave up 4 bases; unmatched junction bases: 4. There are 15 residues in the CDR3. The germline V gene encodes CDR1 MNHNS and CDR2 SASEGT. The CDR3 nucleotides read TGTGCCAGCAGTTCGACTAGCGGGGGATCAGATACGCAGTATTTT. It is translated as CASSSTSGGSDTQYF.

This clone has a count of ten or more. This sequence joins TRBV9 and TRBJ1-1; tentatively, D is TRBD1 (6 bases). With 4 bases removed from V and 5 bases from J, the gap between germline ends came to 18 bases. This CDR3 region has 15 residues. CDR1 and CDR2 (germline): SGDLS, YYNGEE. The CDR3 DNA follows: TGTGCCAGCAGCCCGACCGGGGGGGCTGGAACTGAAGCTTTCTTT. Amino acid sequence: CASSPTGGAGTEAFF.

The chain couples TRBV5-5 to TRBJ1-1; unclear D gene. Trimming left V 4 bases short and J 0 bases short, with 10 bases between. This CDR3 contains 14 residues. Germline CDR1 and CDR2: SGHKS and YYEKEE (reference sequence). For the CDR3, the DNA is TGTGCCAGCAGCGAGGGCGGAATGAACACTGAAGCTTTCTTT. Its protein product is CASSEGGMNTEAFF.

CDR3 sequence: CASFDSLSNQPQHF. The CDR3 DNA sequence: TGTGCCAGTTTTGACAGCCTTAGCAATCAGCCCCAGCATTTT. The V call is TRBV19, the J call TRBJ1-5; D might be TRBD1 (5 bases). Germline CDR1 is LNHDA and CDR2 is SQIVND (reference sequence). The CDR3 contains 14 residues. Trimming took 8 bases from V and 0 from J, leaving 11 bases between them.

The V gene is TRBV5-1, the J gene TRBJ2-1; 10 nucleotides match TRBD1. V gave up 5 bases and J gave up 5 bases; unmatched junction bases: 7. This CDR3 contains 15 residues. Germline V gene sequence: CDR1 SGHRS, CDR2 YFSETQ. CDR3 nucleotide sequence: TGCGCCAGCAGTTCGGACAGGGGGTTACACAATGAGCAGTTCTTC. It is translated as CASSSDRGLHNEQFF.

V usage is TRBV29-1 and J usage is TRBJ2-2, with TRBD2 as a possible D gene (6 bases). Deletions cut 1 base from V and 8 bases from J, with 8 bases between. The CDR3 extends over 12 amino acids. Germline CDR1 is SQVTM and CDR2 is ANQGSEA. The CDR3 nucleotides read TGCAGCGTTGAAGCCGGGGGTGGGGAGCTGTTTTTT. It encodes CSVEAGGGELFF.

V and J are TRBV19 and TRBJ2-1; 9 bases are shared with TRBD2. The CDR3 loop spans 15 amino acids. Losses at the gene ends were 3 bases for V and 5 bases for J; bases not matched to a gene: 5. Germline lookup yields CDR1 LNHDA and CDR2 SQIVND (reference sequence). CDR3 coding DNA: TGTGCCAGTAGTATCCTTAGCGGGGGAAACAATGAGCAGTTCTTC. This translates into CASSILSGGNNEQFF.

Here the CDR3 reads CASSFSTSGVQETQYF. The CDR3 DNA reads as TGCGCCAGCAGCTTCTCGACCAGCGGGGTACAAGAGACCCAGTACTTC. This chain links TRBV4-1 with TRBJ2-5; 7 nucleotides align to TRBD2. CDR3 length: 16 amino acids. V shed 5 bases and J 2 bases; nucleotides not matched to a gene: 11. The germline V gene has CDR1 MGHRA and CDR2 YSYEKL.

The chain carries TRBV29-1 and TRBJ1-1; 8 nucleotides match TRBD1. Germline loops: CDR1 SQVTM, CDR2 ANQGSEA. This CDR3 is 12 amino acids long. V trimming: 3 bases; J trimming: 9 bases; junction bases outside the gene matches: 6. The CDR3 sequence is CSVDPRTGQAFF. Here the CDR3 DNA reads TGCAGCGTTGACCCAAGGACAGGGCAAGCTTTCTTT.

This sequence joins TRBV7-9 and TRBJ2-7, with 7 bases fitting TRBD1. Trimming at V came to 5 bases and at J to 0 bases, leaving 1 base not matched to a gene. The CDR3 runs 13 residues. Germline lookup yields CDR1 SEHNR and CDR2 FQNEAQ (reference sequence). The CDR3 protein is CASSRDSSYEQYF. As DNA, the CDR3 is TGTGCCAGCAGCCGGGACAGCTCCTACGAGCAGTACTTC.